The rows below give T cell receptor beta chains drawn from one sample of a study of shared clonotypes between healthy human individuals. The protocol was immunoSEQ multiplex PCR, while the TCRdb copy is restricted to in-frame clones and leaves out a portion. The sample consists of hundreds of thousands of clones, 95% to 96% of them appearing once. Sample: naive CD8+ T cells sorted from blood. The receptors were gathered from a woman younger than 45 in good health. The conserved cysteine and the conserved F or W are not part of the CDR3 here.

V: TRBV7-9; J: TRBJ2-7; CDR3: ASSLMLAGTNEQY
V: TRBV10-2; J: TRBJ1-1; CDR3: ASSEVGTEAF
V: TRBV27; J: TRBJ2-1; CDR3: ASSFTAGTKPGRNEQF
V: TRBV28; J: TRBJ1-1; CDR3: ASITSTEAF
V: TRBV4-2; J: TRBJ2-7; CDR3: ASSHTRTGLSEQY
V: TRBV28; J: TRBJ1-5; CDR3: ASRLPGDNQPQH
V: TRBV27; J: TRBJ2-3; CDR3: ASPPAPPLAGGGPDTQY
V: TRBV2; J: TRBJ2-7; CDR3: ASSDWAVYEQY
V: TRBV10-3; J: TRBJ2-3; CDR3: AISSDGTTDTQY
V: TRBV29-1; J: TRBJ2-7; CDR3: SVVSREVANYEQY
V: TRBV10-2; J: TRBJ2-3; CDR3: ASSDVARGAEQY
V: TRBV30; J: TRBJ2-1; CDR3: AWSSDSGYNEQF
V: TRBV10-3; J: TRBJ2-3; CDR3: AISESRLAPDTQY
V: TRBV9; J: TRBJ2-7; CDR3: ASSALDQRTDEQY
V: TRBV5-6; J: TRBJ1-2; CDR3: ASSLGRGQGYT
V: TRBV11-3; J: TRBJ2-1; CDR3: ASSLMRGSGDEQF
V: TRBV4-2; J: TRBJ2-3; CDR3: ASSQDRTGGEGDTQY
V: TRBV5-1; J: TRBJ2-5; CDR3: ASSPIAGGLETQY
V: TRBV28; J: TRBJ1-1; CDR3: ASIPQTNTEAF
V: TRBV6-5; J: TRBJ2-5; CDR3: ASSYSLTGGETQY
V: TRBV27; J: TRBJ1-2; CDR3: ASSPWTALHYGYT
V: TRBV9; J: TRBJ2-7; CDR3: ASSAGLAEGGTYEQY